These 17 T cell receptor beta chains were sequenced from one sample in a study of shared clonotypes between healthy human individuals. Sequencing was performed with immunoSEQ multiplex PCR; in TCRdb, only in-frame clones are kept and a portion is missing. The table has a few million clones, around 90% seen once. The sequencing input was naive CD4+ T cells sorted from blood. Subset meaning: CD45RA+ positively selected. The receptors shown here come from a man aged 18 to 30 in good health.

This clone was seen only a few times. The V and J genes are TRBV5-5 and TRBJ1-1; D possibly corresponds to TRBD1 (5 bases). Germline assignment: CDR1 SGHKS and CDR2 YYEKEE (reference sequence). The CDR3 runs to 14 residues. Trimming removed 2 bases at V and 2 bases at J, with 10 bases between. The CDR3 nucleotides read TGTGCCAGCAGCTTAGACAGACCAAACACTGAAGCTTTCTTT. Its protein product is CASSLDRPNTEAFF. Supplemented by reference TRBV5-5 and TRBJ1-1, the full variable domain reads DAGVTQSPTHLIKTRGQQVTLRCSPISGHKSVSWYQQVLGQGPQFIFQYYEKEERGRGNFPDRFSARQFPNYSSELNVNALLLGDSALYLCASSLDRPNTEAFFGQGTRLTVV.

CDR3 in amino acids: CASSPRGRTSGNNEQFF. CDR3 nucleotides: TGTGCCAGCAGCCCCCGCGGGCGGACTAGCGGCAACAATGAGCAGTTCTTC. The chain has TRBV11-2 and TRBJ2-1; 10 bases fit TRBD2. V shed 5 bases, J shed 5 bases, and the junction held 12 bases outside the gene matches. CDR1 SGHAT and CDR2 FQNNGV come from the germline V gene. The CDR3 length is 17 residues. Together with reference TRBV11-2 and TRBJ2-1, the CDR3 gives the full variable domain: EAGVAQSPRYKIIEKRQSVAFWCNPISGHATLYWYQQILGQGPKLLIQFQNNGVVDDSQLPKDRFSAERLKGVDSTLKIQPAKLEDSAVYLCASSPRGRTSGNNEQFFGPGTRLTVL.

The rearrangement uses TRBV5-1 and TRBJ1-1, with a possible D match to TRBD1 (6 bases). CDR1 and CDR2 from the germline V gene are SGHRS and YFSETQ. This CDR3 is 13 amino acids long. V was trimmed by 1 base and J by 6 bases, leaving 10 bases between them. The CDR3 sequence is CASSLIQGPEAFF. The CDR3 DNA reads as TGCGCCAGCAGCTTGATCCAGGGGCCTGAAGCTTTCTTT.

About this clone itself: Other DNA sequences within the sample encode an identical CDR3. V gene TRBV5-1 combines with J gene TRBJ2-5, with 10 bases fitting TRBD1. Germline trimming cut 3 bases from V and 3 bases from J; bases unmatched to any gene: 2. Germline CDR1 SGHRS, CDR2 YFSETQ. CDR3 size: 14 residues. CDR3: CASSYGTGEETQYF. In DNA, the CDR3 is TGCGCCAGCAGCTACGGGACAGGGGAAGAGACCCAGTACTTC.

The CDR3 loop reads CASSLLGGWAVGSYEQYF. In DNA, the CDR3 is TGTGCCAGCAGTTTGTTGGGAGGCTGGGCGGTTGGCTCCTACGAGCAGTACTTC. The rearrangement uses TRBV28 and TRBJ2-7, with D possibly TRBD2 on 6 matching bases. The CDR3 is 18 residues long. V lost 3 bases and J 0 bases, leaving 21 bases between the germline ends. The germline gives CDR1 MDHEN, CDR2 SYDVKM.

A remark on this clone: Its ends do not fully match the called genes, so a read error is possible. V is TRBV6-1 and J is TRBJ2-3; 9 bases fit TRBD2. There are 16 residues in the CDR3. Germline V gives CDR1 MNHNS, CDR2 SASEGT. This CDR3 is CAISEGLAGITDTQYF. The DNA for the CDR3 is TGTGCCATCAGTGAGGGCCTAGCGGGGATCACAGATACGCAGTATTTT.

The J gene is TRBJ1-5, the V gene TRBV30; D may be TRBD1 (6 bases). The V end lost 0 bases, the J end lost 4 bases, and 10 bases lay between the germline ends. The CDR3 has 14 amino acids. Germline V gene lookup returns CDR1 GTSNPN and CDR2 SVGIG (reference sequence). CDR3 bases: TGTGCCTGGAGTGTCAATCAGGGGAATCAGCCCCAGCATTTT. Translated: CAWSVNQGNQPQHF.

In DNA form, the CDR3 reads TGTGCCAGCAGCGTAGTTGGGAGACAGGGACGGGCAGATACGCAGTATTTT. The encoded protein is CASSVVGRQGRADTQYF. J is TRBJ2-3 and V is TRBV9, with 7 bases fitting TRBD1. The trim removed 0 bases at V and 4 bases at J, leaving 11 bases unmatched. Germline CDR1 is SGDLS and CDR2 is YYNGEE. The CDR3 length is 17 residues.

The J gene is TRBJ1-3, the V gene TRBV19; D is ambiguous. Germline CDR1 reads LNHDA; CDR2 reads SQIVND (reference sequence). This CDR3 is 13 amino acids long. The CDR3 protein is CAVKAGGRNTIYF. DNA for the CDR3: TGTGCAGTAAAGGCTGGTGGTCGTAACACCATATATTTT. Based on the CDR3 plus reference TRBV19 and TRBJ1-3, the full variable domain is DGGITQSPKYLFRKEGQNVTLSCEQNLNHDAMYWYRQDPGQGLRLIYYSQIVNDFQKGDIAEGYSVSREKKESFPLTVTSAQKNPTAFYLCAVKAGGRNTIYFGEGSWLTVV.

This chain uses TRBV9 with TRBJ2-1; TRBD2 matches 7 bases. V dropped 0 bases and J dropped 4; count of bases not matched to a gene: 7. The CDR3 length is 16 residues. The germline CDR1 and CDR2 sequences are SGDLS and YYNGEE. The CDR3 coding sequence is TGTGCCAGCAGCGTAGGTGGGGGGGTCCGATACAATGAGCAGTTCTTC. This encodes CASSVGGGVRYNEQFF.

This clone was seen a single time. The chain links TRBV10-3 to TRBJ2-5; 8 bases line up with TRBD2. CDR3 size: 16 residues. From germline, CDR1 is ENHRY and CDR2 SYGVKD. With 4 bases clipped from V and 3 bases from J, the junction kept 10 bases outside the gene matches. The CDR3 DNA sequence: TGTGCCATCAGTGGACAGGCGGGGGGTTCGAAAGAGACCCAGTACTTC. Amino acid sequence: CAISGQAGGSKETQYF.

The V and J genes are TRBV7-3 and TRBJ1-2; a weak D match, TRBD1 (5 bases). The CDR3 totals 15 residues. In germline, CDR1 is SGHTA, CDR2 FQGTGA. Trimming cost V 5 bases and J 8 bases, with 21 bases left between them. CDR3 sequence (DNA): TGTGCCAGCAGCACCGCCTCCGGGGGTCCCGGGGGCTACACCTTC. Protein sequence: CASSTASGGPGGYTF.

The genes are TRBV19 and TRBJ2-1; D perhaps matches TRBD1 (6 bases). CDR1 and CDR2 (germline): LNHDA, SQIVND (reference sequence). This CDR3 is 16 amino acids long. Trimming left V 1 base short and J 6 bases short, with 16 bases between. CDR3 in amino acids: CASSIVATIGGNEQFF. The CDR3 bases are TGTGCCAGTAGTATAGTGGCTACGATAGGGGGCAATGAGCAGTTCTTC.

CDR3 coding DNA: TGTGCCAGCAGGGCCGGACAGGGTCTGGAGACCCAGTACTTC. Its protein is CASRAGQGLETQYF. V gene TRBV2 combines with J gene TRBJ2-5; TRBD1 agrees at 8 bases. This CDR3 is 14 amino acids long. V was pared by 6 bases and J by 5 bases, with 8 bases of the junction left unmatched. The germline gives CDR1 SNHLY, CDR2 FYNNEI.

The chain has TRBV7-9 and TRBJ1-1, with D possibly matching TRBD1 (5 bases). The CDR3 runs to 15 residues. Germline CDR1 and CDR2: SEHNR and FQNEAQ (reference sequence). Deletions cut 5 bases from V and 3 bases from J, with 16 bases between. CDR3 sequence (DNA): TGTGCCAGCAGCGTAGTTAGGGGTCGAGACACTGAAGCTTTCTTT. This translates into CASSVVRGRDTEAFF.

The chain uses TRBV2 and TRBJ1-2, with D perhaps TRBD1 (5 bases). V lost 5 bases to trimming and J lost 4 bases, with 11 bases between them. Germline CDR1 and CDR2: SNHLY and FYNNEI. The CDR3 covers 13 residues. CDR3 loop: CASSNGATYGYTF. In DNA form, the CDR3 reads TGTGCCAGCAGTAACGGGGCAACCTATGGCTACACCTTC.

The CDR3: CASSEAIIAGSTDTQYF. The CDR3 DNA reads as TGTGCCAGCAGTGAAGCGATAATTGCGGGGAGCACAGATACGCAGTATTTT. The V call is TRBV6-1, the J call TRBJ2-3, with a weak D call TRBD2 (6 bases). Germline CDR1 is MNHNS and CDR2 is SASEGT. The CDR3 covers 17 residues. The ends were cut back, 0 bases at V and 0 bases at J, with 13 bases in the middle.